These 22 T cell receptor beta chains share one sample of origin, sequenced in a study of T cells in Graves' hyperthyroidism and ophthalmopathy. Researchers took RNA transcripts and amplified the TCR beta CDR3 regions from them. Researchers ran a first-round RT-PCR on the TCR CDR3 using the HTBI primer set. TCRdb re-called the multiplex PCR reads with MiXCR, one entry per CDR3 protein. There are more than 450,000 distinct CDR3 sequences in the sample; less than 15% occur only once, and over 11% lies in the top ten. Source material: blood. These receptors were collected from a woman aged 40 to 49 with Graves' hyperthyroidism.

The gene calls are TRBV4-1 and TRBJ2-1; D is possibly TRBD1 (5 bases). Germline-derived CDR1 and CDR2 are MGHRA and YSYEKL. This CDR3 has 16 residues. V was clipped by 1 base and J by 4 bases, with 14 bases between them. The CDR3 sequence: CASSQGSRVHYNEQFF. The CDR3 coding sequence is TGCGCCAGCAGCCAAGGAAGCAGGGTCCATTACAATGAGCAGTTCTTC.

This clonotype was seen a handful of times. The rearrangement links TRBV13 to TRBJ2-7; 8 bases map to TRBD2. The CDR3 runs 16 residues. CDR1 is PRHDT and CDR2 is FYEKMQ in the germline V gene (reference sequence). V was pared by 5 bases and J by 7 bases, with 16 bases of the junction left unmatched. This CDR3 reads CASSPAGDSGIDEQYF. The CDR3 DNA sequence: TGTGCCAGCAGCCCAGCGGGGGACTCTGGCATCGATGAGCAGTACTTC.

This clonotype was recorded many times. V is TRBV6-5 and J is TRBJ2-2; possible D gene TRBD1, 5 bases. The CDR3 loop spans 13 amino acids. CDR1 is MNHEY and CDR2 is SVGAGI in the germline V gene. Between the trimmed V and J ends, which lost 2 bases and 4 bases, there was a span of 5 bases. In DNA form, the CDR3 reads TGTGCCAGCAGTTACAGGGGCACCGGGGAGCTGTTTTTT. Amino acid sequence: CASSYRGTGELFF.

This clonotype has a count of ten or more. The chain has TRBV9 and TRBJ2-1; D may correspond to TRBD1 or TRBD2 (5 bases each). Per germline, CDR1 SGDLS and CDR2 YYNGEE. The germline V and J ends were trimmed by 0 bases and 0 bases, with 10 bases remaining between them. This CDR3 comprises 16 residues. The CDR3 here is CASSVAGGSSYNEQFF. In DNA form, the CDR3 reads TGTGCCAGCAGCGTAGCTGGGGGTAGCTCCTACAATGAGCAGTTCTTC.

This clonotype was observed at least ten times. This chain uses TRBV6-2 or TRBV6-3 with TRBJ1-5, with 7 positions matching TRBD1. The junction had 5 bases not matched to a gene; V was cut back by 6 bases and J by 0 bases. There are 15 residues in the CDR3. Germline CDR1 is MNHEY and CDR2 is SVGEGT. CDR3 sequence: CASRTDRFSNQPQHF. CDR3 in DNA: TGTGCCAGCAGAACGGACAGGTTTAGCAATCAGCCCCAGCATTTT.

This clonotype was seen a few times. This chain links TRBV28 with TRBJ2-2; D is uncertain. This CDR3 is 13 amino acids long. CDR1 is MDHEN, CDR2 SYDVKM, per germline. V lost 6 bases and J lost 3, with 8 bases in between. This chain's CDR3 is CASRGSDTGELFF. CDR3 in DNA: TGTGCCAGCAGGGGATCGGACACCGGGGAGCTGTTTTTT.

This clonotype was counted ten times or more. This chain joins TRBV6-1 and TRBJ1-1; 7 nucleotides line up with TRBD1. The CDR3 totals 16 residues. The germline V gene has CDR1 MNHNS and CDR2 SASEGT. J lost 7 bases, V lost 4 bases, and 15 bases had no gene match. CDR3 DNA sequence: TGTGCCAGCAGTGCACCACTACCGGGACAGCTTAGTGAAGCTTTCTTT. Translated: CASSAPLPGQLSEAFF.

This clonotype occurred many times. This sequence joins TRBV18 and TRBJ1-1, with no clear D. This CDR3 is built from 15 residues. V lost 1 base, J lost 1 base, and 10 bases lay in between. Germline V gives CDR1 KGHSH, CDR2 LQKENI. CDR3 bases: TGTGCCAGCTCACCACGCGTCTCGGGGAACACTGAAGCTTTCTTT. This gives the protein CASSPRVSGNTEAFF.

In its sample, this clonotype was seen many times. V gene TRBV27 combines with J gene TRBJ2-5; maybe TRBD1 (5 bases). The ends were cut back, 7 bases at V and 3 bases at J, with 18 bases in the middle. Germline V gene data show CDR1 as MNHEY and CDR2 as SMNVEV (reference sequence). This CDR3 comprises 15 residues. The CDR3 nucleotides read TGTGCCAGCAACGCTAGGGGTCAAGGAAAAGAGACCCAGTACTTC. Translated: CASNARGQGKETQYF.

This clonotype has only a few counts. The chain recombines TRBV5-5 with TRBJ1-6, with no clear D. CDR1 and CDR2 (germline): SGHKS, YYEKEE (reference sequence). The CDR3 length is 16 residues. V lost 4 bases and J 0 bases, leaving 11 bases between the germline ends. The CDR3 loop reads CASSPPLSSYNSPLHF. As DNA, the CDR3 is TGTGCCAGCAGCCCGCCCCTGAGCTCCTATAATTCACCCCTCCACTTT.

This clonotype was detected ten times or more. V usage is TRBV6-1 and J usage is TRBJ1-5; D remains unclear. This CDR3 comprises 16 residues. Germline V CDR1 and CDR2: MNHNS, SASEGT. V lost 3 bases to trimming and J lost 5 bases, with 17 bases between them. The CDR3 DNA reads as TGTGCCAGCAGTGAGTCTACCGGATCCTGGGATCAGCCCCAGCATTTT. Protein product: CASSESTGSWDQPQHF.

This clonotype was counted only a few times. V usage is TRBV29-1 and J usage is TRBJ2-7; 10 nucleotides line up with TRBD2. The germline CDR1 and CDR2 sequences are SQVTM and ANQGSEA. Trimming at V came to 6 bases and at J to 5 bases, leaving 10 bases not matched to a gene. The CDR3 is 14 amino acids. CDR3 protein: CSVATSGIRNEQYF. In DNA, the CDR3 is TGCAGCGTCGCCACTAGCGGGATACGGAACGAGCAGTACTTC.

The J gene is TRBJ2-5, the V gene TRBV28; 9 bases map to TRBD1. The CDR3 runs to 16 residues. J was trimmed by 4 bases and V by 3 bases; bases with no gene match: 9. Looked up from germline, CDR1 is MDHEN and CDR2 is SYDVKM. CDR3 in amino acids: CASSFRGQGWRETQYF. In nucleotides, the CDR3 is TGTGCCAGCAGTTTTCGGGGACAGGGTTGGCGAGAGACCCAGTACTTC.

In its sample, this clonotype was seen a few times. J is TRBJ2-1 and V is TRBV5-4; TRBD2 matches 11 bases. V was pared by 4 bases and J by 3 bases, with 6 bases of the junction left unmatched. The CDR3 sequence is 16 residues long. Per the germline V gene, CDR1 is SGHNT and CDR2 is YYREEE (reference sequence). For the CDR3, the DNA is TGTGCCAGCAGCAGCCCCGGGACTAGCGGCTACAATGAGCAGTTCTTC. Residues: CASSSPGTSGYNEQFF.

This clonotype has just a few counts. The chain carries TRBV5-1 and TRBJ2-1; D may be TRBD1 (5 bases). CDR1 and CDR2 from the germline V gene are SGHRS and YFSETQ. The CDR3 is 20 residues long. V was cut by 1 base and J by 3 bases, with 26 bases left in between. CDR3 sequence reads: CASSLPPTESIGQFYNEQFF. The DNA of the CDR3 is TGCGCCAGCAGCTTGCCCCCTACAGAATCCATCGGACAATTCTACAATGAGCAGTTCTTC.

To note about this clonotype: One base away lies a much larger clone, so this may be a sequencing read error. This chain links TRBV12-3 or TRBV12-4 with TRBJ2-3; 7 bases are a match to TRBD1. This CDR3 region has 16 residues. CDR3 amino acids: CANSSQPGQHPDTQYF. CDR3 nucleotides: TGTGCCAACAGTTCCCAGCCGGGACAGCACCCAGATACGCAGTATTTT.

This clonotype has more than one count but fewer than ten. V usage is TRBV25-1 and J usage is TRBJ1-2; 8 bases line up with TRBD1. The ends lost 1 base at V and 7 bases at J; junction bases unmatched: 5. This CDR3 has 14 residues. Germline CDR1 and CDR2: MGHDK and SYGVNS. The CDR3 coding sequence is TGTGCCAGCAGTGAATTCAGGGGGCTAGGTGGCTACACCTTC. This gives the protein CASSEFRGLGGYTF.

In its sample, this clonotype was seen many times. This chain joins TRBV11-2 and TRBJ2-1, with D possibly matching TRBD1 (5 bases). Germline lookup yields CDR1 SGHAT and CDR2 FQNNGV. This CDR3 comprises 13 residues. V lost 2 bases, J lost 4 bases, and 6 bases lay in between. The CDR3 DNA is TGTGCCAGCAGCTTACAGGGTTACAATGAGCAGTTCTTC. Translated: CASSLQGYNEQFF.

J is TRBJ2-7 and V is TRBV7-9; 9 bases are a match to TRBD2. Germline-derived CDR1 and CDR2 are SEHNR and FQNEAQ (reference sequence). The CDR3 consists of 21 residues. V was clipped by 1 base and J by 3 bases; unmatched bases: 22. CDR3 residues: CASSLGSAYLQSSGTDYEQYF. The CDR3 DNA follows: TGTGCCAGCAGCTTAGGATCCGCGTACCTTCAATCTAGCGGGACCGACTACGAGCAGTACTTC.

This clonotype was seen a few times. The J gene is TRBJ1-2, the V gene TRBV4-1; TRBD1 might be the D (5 bases). This CDR3 is built from 15 residues. V was cut by 3 bases and J by 6 bases, with 17 bases left in between. Germline CDR1 reads MGHRA; CDR2 reads YSYEKL. CDR3 region: CASSQAHRTPDGYTF. The DNA of the CDR3 is TGCGCCAGCAGCCAGGCCCACAGGACGCCGGATGGCTACACCTTC.

This clonotype turned up a few times. The V gene is TRBV6-1, the J gene TRBJ1-1; 8 nucleotides agree with TRBD1. The CDR3 has 13 amino acids. Germline V lookup: CDR1 MNHNS, CDR2 SASEGT. V gave up 3 bases and J gave up 4 bases; unmatched junction bases: 1. In nucleotides, the CDR3 is TGTGCCAGCAGTGAGACAGGGGCCACTGAAGCTTTCTTT. Its translation: CASSETGATEAFF.

The chain is built from TRBV20-1 and TRBJ1-6, with a tentative D call TRBD1 (6 bases). Trimming pared 5 bases from V and 0 bases from J, leaving 8 bases between. The CDR3 runs 14 residues. The germline V gene has CDR1 DFQATT and CDR2 SNEGSKA (reference sequence). CDR3 coding DNA: TGCAGTGCTCCGGACAGCTCCTATAATTCACCCCTCCACTTT. Protein sequence: CSAPDSSYNSPLHF.